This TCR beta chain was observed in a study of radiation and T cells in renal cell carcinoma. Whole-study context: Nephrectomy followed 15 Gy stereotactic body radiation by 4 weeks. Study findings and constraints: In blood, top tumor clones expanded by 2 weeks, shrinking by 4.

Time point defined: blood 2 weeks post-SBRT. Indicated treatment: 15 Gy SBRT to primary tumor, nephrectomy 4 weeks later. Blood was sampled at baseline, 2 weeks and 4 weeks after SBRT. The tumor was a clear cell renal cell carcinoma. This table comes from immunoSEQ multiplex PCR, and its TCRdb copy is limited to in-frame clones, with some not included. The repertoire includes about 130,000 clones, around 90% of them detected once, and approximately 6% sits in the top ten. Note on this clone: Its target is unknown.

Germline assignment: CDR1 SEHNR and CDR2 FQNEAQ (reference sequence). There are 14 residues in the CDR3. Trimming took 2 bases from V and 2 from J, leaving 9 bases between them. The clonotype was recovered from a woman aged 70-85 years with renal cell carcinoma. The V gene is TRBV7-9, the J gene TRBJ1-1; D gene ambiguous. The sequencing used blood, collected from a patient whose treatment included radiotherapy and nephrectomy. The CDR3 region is CASSLSGLNTEAFF. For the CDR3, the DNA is TGTGCCAGCAGCTTATCGGGATTAAACACTGAAGCTTTCTTT. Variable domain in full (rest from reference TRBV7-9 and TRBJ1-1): DTGVSQNPRHKITKRGQNVTFRCDPISEHNRLYWYRQTLGQGPEFLTYFQNEAQLEKSRLLSDRFSAERPKGSFSTLEIQRTEQGDSAMYLCASSLSGLNTEAFFGQGTRLTVV.